The clone carrying this T cell receptor beta chain was seen more than once but under ten times. This sample stems from a study of blood T cell repertoires in COVID-19. Turning to the study itself: Sources were T cells, B-cell-depleted T cells, or PBMCs; the material itself was cDNA or gDNA.

Authors' analysis steps: By means of reference gene primer amplification, nucleated cell counts were estimated. Some clones are missing from TCRdb's copy, which holds only in-frame ones; the method was immunoSEQ multiplex PCR. V, J and clone size were drawn from that table, and D and trimming were deduced from the DNA. The sample yields 65,000 to 70,000 clones, approximately 85% seen once. V was clipped by 3 bases and J by 4 bases, with 15 bases between them. Germline V lookup: CDR1 SEHNR, CDR2 FQNEAQ (reference sequence). This CDR3 is built from 15 residues. The TCR sequence derives from a man at least 80 years old with acute or convalescent COVID-19. This chain connects TRBV7-9 to TRBJ1-2; D call uncertain. Sample: peripheral blood. The CDR3 bases are TGTGCCAGCAGCTTTGGGAGCGCTCTGAGCTATGGCTACACCTTC. It specifies CASSFGSALSYGYTF. The whole variable domain, filled in from reference TRBV7-9 and TRBJ1-2, reads DTGVSQNPRHKITKRGQNVTFRCDPISEHNRLYWYRQTLGQGPEFLTYFQNEAQLEKSRLLSDRFSAERPKGSFSTLEIQRTEQGDSAMYLCASSFGSALSYGYTFGSGTRLTVV.